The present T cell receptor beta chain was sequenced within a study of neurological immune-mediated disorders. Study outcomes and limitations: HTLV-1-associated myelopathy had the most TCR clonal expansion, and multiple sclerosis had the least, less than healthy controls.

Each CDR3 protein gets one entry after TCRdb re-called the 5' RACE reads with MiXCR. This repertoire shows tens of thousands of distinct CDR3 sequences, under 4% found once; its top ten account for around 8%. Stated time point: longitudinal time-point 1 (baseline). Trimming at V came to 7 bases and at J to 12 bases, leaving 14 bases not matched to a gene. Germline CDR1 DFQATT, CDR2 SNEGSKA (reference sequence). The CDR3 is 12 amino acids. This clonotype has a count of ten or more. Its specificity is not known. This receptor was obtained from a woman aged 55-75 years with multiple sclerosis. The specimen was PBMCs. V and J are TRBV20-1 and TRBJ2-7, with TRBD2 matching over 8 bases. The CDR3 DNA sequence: TGCAGTGTACGGGGCCGGGGGGGCCAGCGGTACTTC. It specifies CSVRGRGGQRYF.